The clone carrying this TCR beta chain has a handful of counts. What it recognizes is unknown. By 5'RACE template switching, TCR cDNA was produced, with a universal primer site and UMIs added in the process. TCRdb ran MiXCR on the 5' RACE reads and lists one entry per CDR3 protein. The data show 150,000 or so distinct CDR3 sequences, with approximately 9.7% seen just once and roughly a third held by the top ten. This specimen comes from a study of T cells after yellow fever vaccination. General study results and limits: Once the booster was given, most primary-vaccination clones reappeared, at roughly 96% for CD4 and more than 85% for CD8.

Trimming took off 7 bases at V and 2 bases at J, with 11 bases between the two ends. The CDR3 is 14 residues long. The germline CDR1 and CDR2 sequences are SNHLY and FYNNEI. The sequence came from a young man who received the YFV17D yellow fever vaccine. This specimen was CD8+ T cells sorted from PBMCs, taken 45 days after the yellow fever booster vaccination. V and J are TRBV2 and TRBJ2-2; D might be TRBD1 (5 bases). CDR3 nucleotides: TGTGCCAGCATCAGACAGTCAAACACCGGGGAGCTGTTTTTT. Amino acid sequence: CASIRQSNTGELFF. The full variable domain, completed using reference TRBV2 and TRBJ2-2, is EPEVTQTPSHQVTQMGQEVILRCVPISNHLYFYWYRQILGQKVEFLVSFYNNEISEKSEIFDDQFSVERPDGSNFTLKIRSTKLEDSAMYFCASIRQSNTGELFFGEGSRLTVL.